The clone carrying this T cell receptor (beta chain) appeared a few times. These data originate in a study of response to subunit inactivated influenza vaccine. Trimming removed 1 base at V and 8 bases at J, with 8 bases between. The CDR3 extends over 11 amino acids. The germline CDR1 and CDR2 sequences are DFQATT and SNEGSKA (reference sequence). TCRdb reprocessed the RT-PCR reads with MiXCR, giving one entry per CDR3 protein. The sample yields 500,000 to 600,000 distinct CDR3 sequences, about 15% seen once. Sequenced here: CD4+ T cells sorted from PBMCs, sampled approximately 25 months after vaccination. The chain recombines TRBV20-1 with TRBJ1-2; the D is unclear. This clonotype originated in a man aged 50-75 years who received an inactivated influenza vaccine. The CDR3 loop reads CSARGPGGYTF. In nucleotides, the CDR3 is TGCAGTGCTAGAGGACCGGGGGGCTACACCTTC.